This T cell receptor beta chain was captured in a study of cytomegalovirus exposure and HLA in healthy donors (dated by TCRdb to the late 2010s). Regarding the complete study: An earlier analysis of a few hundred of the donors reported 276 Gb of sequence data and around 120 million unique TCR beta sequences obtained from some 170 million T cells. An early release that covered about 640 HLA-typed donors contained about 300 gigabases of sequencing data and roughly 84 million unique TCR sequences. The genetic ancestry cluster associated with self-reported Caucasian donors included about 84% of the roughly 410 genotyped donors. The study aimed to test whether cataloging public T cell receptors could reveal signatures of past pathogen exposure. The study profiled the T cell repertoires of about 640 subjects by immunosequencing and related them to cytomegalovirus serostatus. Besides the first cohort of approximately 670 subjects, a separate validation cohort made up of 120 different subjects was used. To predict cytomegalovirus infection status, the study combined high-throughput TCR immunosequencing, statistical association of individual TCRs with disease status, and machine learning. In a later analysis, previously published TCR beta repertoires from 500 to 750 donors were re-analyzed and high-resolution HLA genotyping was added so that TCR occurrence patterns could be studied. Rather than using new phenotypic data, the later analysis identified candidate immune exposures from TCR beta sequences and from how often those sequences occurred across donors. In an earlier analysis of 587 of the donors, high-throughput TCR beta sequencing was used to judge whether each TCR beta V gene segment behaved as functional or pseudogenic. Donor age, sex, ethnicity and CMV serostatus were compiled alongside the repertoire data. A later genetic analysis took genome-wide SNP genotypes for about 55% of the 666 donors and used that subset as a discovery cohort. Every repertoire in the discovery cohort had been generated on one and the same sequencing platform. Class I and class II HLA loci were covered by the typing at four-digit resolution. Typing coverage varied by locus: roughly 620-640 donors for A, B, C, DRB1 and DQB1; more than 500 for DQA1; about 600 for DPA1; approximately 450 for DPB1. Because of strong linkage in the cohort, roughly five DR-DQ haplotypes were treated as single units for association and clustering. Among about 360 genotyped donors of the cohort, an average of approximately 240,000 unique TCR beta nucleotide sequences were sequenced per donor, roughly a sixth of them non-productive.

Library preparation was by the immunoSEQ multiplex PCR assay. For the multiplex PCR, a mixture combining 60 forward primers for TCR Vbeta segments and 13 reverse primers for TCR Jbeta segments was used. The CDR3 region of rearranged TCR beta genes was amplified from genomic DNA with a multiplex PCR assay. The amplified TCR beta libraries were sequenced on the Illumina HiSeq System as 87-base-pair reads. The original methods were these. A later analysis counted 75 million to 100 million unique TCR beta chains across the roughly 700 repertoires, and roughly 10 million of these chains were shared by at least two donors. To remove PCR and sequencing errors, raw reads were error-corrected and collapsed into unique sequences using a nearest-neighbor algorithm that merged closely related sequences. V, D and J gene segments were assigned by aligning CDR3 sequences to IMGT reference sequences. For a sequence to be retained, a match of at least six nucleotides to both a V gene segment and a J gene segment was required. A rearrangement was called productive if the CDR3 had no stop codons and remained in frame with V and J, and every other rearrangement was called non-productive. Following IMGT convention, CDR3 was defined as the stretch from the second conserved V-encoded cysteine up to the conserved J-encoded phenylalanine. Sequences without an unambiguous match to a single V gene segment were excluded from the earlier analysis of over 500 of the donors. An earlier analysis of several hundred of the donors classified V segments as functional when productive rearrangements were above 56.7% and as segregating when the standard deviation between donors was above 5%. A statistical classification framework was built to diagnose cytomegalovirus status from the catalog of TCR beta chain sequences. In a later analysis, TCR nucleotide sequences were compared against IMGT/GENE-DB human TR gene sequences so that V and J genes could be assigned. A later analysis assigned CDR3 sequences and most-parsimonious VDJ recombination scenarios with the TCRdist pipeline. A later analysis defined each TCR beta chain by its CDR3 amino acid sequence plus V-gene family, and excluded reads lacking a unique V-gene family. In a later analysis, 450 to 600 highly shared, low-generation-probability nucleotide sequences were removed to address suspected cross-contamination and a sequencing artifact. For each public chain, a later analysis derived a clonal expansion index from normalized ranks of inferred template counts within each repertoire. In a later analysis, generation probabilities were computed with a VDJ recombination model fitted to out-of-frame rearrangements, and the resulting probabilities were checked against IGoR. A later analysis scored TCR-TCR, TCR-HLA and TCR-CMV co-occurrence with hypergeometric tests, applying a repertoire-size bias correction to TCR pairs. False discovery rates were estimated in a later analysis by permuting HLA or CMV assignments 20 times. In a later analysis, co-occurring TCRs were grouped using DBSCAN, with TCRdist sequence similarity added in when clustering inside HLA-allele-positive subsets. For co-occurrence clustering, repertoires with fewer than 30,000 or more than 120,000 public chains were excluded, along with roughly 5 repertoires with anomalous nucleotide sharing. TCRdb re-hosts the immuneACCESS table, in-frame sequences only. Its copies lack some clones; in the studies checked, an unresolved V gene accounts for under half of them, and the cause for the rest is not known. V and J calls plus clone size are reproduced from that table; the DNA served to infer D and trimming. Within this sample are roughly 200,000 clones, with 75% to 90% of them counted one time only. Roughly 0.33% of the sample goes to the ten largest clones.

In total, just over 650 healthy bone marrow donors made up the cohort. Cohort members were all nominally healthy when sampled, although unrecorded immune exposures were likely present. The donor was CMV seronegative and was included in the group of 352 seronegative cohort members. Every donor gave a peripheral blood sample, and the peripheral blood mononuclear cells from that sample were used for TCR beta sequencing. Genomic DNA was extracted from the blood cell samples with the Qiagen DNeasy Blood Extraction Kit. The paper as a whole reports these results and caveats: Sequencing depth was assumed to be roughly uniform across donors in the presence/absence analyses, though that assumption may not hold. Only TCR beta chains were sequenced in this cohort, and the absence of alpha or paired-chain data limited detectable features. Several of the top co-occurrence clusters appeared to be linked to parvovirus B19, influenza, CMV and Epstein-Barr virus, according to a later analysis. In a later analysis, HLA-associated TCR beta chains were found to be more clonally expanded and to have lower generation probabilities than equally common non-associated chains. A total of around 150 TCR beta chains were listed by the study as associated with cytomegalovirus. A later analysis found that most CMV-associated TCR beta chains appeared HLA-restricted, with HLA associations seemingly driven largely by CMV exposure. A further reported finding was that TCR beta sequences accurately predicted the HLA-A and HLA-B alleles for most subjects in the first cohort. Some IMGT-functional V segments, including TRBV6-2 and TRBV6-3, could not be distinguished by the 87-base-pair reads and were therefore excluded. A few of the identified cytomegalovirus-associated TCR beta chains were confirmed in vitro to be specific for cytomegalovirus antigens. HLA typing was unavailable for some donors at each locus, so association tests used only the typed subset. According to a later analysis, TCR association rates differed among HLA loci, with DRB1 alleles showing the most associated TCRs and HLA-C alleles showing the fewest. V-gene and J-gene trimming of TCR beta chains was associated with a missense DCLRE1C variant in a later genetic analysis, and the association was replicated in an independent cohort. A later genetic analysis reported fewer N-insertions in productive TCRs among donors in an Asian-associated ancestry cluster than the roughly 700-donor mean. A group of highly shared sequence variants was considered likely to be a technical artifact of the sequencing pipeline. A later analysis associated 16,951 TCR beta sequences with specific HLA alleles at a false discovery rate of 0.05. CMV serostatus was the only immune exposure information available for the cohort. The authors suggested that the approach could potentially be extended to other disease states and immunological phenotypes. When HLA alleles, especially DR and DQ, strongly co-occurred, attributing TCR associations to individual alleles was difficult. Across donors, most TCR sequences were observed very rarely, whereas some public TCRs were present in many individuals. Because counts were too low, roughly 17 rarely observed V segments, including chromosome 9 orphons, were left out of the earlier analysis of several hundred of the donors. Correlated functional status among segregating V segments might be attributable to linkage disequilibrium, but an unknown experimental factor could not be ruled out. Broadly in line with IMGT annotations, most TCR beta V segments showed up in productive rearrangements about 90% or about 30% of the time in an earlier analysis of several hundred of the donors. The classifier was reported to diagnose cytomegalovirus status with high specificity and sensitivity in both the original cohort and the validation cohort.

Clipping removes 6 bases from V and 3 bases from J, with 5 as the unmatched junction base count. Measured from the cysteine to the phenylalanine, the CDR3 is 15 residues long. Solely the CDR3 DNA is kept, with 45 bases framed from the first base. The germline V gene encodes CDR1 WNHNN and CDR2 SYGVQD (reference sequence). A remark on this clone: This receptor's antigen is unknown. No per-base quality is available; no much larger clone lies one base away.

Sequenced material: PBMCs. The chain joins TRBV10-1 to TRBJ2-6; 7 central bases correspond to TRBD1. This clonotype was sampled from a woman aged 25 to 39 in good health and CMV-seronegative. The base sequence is TGCGCCAGCAGCTCAGGGGGTAGTGGGGCCAACGTCCTGACTTTC. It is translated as CASSSGGSGANVLTF.